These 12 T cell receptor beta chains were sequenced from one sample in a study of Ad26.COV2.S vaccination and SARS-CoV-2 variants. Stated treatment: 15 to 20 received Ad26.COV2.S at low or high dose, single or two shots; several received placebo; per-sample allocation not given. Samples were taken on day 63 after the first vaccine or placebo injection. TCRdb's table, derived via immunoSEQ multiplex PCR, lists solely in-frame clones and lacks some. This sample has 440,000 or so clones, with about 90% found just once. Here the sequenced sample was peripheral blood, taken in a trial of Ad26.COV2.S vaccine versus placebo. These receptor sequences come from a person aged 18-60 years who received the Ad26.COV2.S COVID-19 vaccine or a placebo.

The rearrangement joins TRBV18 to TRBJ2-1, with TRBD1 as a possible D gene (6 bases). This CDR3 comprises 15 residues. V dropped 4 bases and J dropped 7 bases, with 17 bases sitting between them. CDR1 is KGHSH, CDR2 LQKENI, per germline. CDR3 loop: CASSLTGKGMNEQFF. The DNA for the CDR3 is TGTGCCAGCTCACTTACAGGGAAGGGAATGAATGAGCAGTTCTTC.

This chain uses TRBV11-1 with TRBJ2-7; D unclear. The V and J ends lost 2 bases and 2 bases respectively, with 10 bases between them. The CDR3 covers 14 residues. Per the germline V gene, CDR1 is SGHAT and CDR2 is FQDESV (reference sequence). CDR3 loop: CASSLRNEPYEQYF. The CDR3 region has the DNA TGTGCCAGCAGCTTAAGGAACGAACCCTACGAGCAGTACTTC. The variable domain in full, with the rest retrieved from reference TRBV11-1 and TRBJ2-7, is EAEVAQSPRYKITEKSQAVAFWCDPISGHATLYWYRQILGQGPELLVQFQDESVVDDSQLPKDRFSAERLKGVDSTLKIQPAELGDSAMYLCASSLRNEPYEQYFGPGTRLTVT.

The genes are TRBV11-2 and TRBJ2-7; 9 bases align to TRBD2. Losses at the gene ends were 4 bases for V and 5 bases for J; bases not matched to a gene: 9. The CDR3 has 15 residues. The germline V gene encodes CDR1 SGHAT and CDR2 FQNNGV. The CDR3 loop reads CASSSTGAGGHEQYF. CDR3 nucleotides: TGTGCCAGCAGCTCAACGGGAGCGGGAGGCCACGAGCAGTACTTC.

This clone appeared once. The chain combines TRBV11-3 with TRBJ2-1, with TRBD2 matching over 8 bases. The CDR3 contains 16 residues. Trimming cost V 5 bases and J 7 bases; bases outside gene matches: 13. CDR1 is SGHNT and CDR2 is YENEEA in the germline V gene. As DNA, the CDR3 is TGTGCCAGCAGCCCCCGGATGATAGCGGGGATGAATGAGCAGTTCTTC. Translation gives CASSPRMIAGMNEQFF.

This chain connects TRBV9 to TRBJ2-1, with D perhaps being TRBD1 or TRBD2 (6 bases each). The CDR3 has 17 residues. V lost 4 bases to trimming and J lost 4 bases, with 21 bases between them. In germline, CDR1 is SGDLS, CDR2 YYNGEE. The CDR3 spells CASSPQSGGLAYNEQFF. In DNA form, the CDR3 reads TGTGCCAGCAGCCCCCAAAGTGGGGGGCTAGCGTACAATGAGCAGTTCTTC.

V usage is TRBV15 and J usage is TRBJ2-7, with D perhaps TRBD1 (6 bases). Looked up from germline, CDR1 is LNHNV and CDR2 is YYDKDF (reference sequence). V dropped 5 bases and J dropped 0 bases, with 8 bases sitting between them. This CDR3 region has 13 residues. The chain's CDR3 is CATSPGHSYEQYF. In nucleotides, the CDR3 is TGTGCCACCAGCCCGGGACACTCCTACGAGCAGTACTTC.

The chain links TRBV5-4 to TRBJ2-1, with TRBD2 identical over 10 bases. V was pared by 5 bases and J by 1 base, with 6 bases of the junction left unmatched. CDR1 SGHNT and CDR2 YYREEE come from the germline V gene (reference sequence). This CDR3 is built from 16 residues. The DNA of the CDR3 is TGTGCCAGCAGGCCTAGCGGGAGTAGGTCCTACAATGAGCAGTTCTTC. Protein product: CASRPSGSRSYNEQFF. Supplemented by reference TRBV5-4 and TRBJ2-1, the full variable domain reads ETGVTQSPTHLIKTRGQQVTLRCSSQSGHNTVSWYQQALGQGPQFIFQYYREEENGRGNFPPRFSGLQFPNYSSELNVNALELDDSALYLCASRPSGSRSYNEQFFGPGTRLTVL.

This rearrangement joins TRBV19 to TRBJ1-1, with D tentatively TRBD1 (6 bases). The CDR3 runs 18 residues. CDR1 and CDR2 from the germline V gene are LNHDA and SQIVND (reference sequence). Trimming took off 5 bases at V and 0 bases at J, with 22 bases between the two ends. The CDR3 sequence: CASSPLDRRLDMNTEAFF. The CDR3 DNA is TGTGCCAGTAGTCCCTTGGACAGAAGGCTTGACATGAACACTGAAGCTTTCTTT.

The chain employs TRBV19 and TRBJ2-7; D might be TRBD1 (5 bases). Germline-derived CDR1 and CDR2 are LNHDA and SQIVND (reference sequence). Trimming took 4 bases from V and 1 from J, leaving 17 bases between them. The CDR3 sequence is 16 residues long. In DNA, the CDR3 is TGTGCCAGTAGTAGAAACAGGTTAACTCCATCCTACGAGCAGTACTTC. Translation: CASSRNRLTPSYEQYF.

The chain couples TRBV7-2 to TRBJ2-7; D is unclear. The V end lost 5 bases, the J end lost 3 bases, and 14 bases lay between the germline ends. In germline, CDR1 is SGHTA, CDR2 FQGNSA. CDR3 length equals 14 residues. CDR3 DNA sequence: TGTGCCAGCAGCCCCCGCCCCAGGAGCTACGAGCAGTACTTC. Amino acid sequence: CASSPRPRSYEQYF.

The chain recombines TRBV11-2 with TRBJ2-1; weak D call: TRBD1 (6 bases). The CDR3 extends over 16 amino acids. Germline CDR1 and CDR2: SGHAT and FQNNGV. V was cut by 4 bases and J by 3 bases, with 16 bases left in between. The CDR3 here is CASSSPGAPRYNEQFF. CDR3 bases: TGTGCCAGCAGCTCCCCAGGGGCCCCTCGCTACAATGAGCAGTTCTTC.

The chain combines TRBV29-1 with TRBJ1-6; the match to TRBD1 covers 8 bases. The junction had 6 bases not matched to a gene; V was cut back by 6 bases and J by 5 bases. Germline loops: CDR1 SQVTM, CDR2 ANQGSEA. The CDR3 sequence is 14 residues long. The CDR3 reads CSVKDRANNSPLHF. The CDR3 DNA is TGCAGCGTGAAGGACAGGGCAAATAATTCACCCCTCCACTTT.